This TCR beta chain was sequenced during a study of T cells in Graves' hyperthyroidism and ophthalmopathy. Unmatched junction bases numbered 8, after V lost 9 bases and J lost 2 bases. CDR3 length: 16 amino acids. CDR1 and CDR2 from the germline V gene are KGHDR and SFDVKD. In its sample, this clonotype was seen many times. Any patient presenting with uncontrolled infection, other autoimmune disease, pregnancy or lactation was left out. RNA transcripts yielded amplified TCR beta CDR3 regions. The HTBI primer set served for first-round RT-PCR of the TCR CDR3. One entry per CDR3 protein, called by TCRdb with MiXCR from the multiplex PCR reads. Here the sample spans more than 500,000 distinct CDR3 sequences, approximately 15% being singletons.

This clonotype was sampled from a middle-aged woman with Graves' ophthalmopathy. The chain carries TRBV24-1 and TRBJ2-6; TRBD1 matches 8 bases. Sequenced sample: blood. CDR3 DNA: TGTGCCACCGGCGGGACAGGCTTCCCTGGGGCCAACGTCCTGACTTTC. Its translation is CATGGTGFPGANVLTF.